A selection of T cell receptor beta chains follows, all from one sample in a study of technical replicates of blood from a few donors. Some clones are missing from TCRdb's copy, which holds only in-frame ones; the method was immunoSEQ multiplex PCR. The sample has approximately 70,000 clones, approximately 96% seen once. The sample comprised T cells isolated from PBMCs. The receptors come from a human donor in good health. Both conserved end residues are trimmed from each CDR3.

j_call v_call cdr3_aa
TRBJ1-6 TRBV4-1 ASSQAWTGVSYNSPLH
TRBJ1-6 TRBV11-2 ASSPPLHRGSYNSPLH
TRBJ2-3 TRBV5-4 ASSLDGASTDTQY
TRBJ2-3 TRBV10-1 ASSGGVTDTQY
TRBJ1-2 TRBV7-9 ASSLDLTGVGYGYT
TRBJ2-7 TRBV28 ASSFYRGYEQY
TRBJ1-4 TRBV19 ASSRTGSNEKLF
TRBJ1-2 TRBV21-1 ASSKVVRTADLKGGYT
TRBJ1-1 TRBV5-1 ASSYQTLNTEAF
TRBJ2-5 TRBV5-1 ASSLVGLAGDETQY
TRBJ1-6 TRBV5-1 ASSLGGYNSPLH
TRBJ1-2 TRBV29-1 SVEADGTADYGYT